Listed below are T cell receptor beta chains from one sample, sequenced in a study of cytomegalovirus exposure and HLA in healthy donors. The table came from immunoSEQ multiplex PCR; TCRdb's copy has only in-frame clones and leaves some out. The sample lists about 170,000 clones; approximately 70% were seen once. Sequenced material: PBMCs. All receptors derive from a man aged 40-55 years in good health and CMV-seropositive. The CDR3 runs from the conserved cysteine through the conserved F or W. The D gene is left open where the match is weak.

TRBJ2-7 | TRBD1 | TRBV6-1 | CASRGQGTYEQYF
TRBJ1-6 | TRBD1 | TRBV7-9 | CASSDSPGGRSSPLHF
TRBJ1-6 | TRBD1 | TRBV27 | CASSYRMIRDRGSPLHF
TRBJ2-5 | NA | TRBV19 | CASSISLETQYF
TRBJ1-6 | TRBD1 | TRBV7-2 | CASSLGLWGQEVSPLHF
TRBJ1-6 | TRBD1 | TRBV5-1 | CASRSGQSTNSPLHF
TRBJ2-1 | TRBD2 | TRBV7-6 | CASSLTSGGFYNEQFF
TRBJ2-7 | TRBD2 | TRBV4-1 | CASSQVGLAGNYEQYF
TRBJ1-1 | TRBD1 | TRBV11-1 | CASSSRTGGEAFF
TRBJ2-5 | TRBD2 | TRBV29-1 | CSVGRLAAQETQYF
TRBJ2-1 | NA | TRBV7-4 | CASSSPHTGPNEQFF
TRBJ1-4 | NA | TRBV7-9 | CASSLPRSRGEKLFF
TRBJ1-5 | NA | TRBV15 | CATSRDRGVGQPQHF
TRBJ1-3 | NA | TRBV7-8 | CASSLQGSRPSGNTIYF
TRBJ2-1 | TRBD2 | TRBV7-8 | CASSSPFGRGGHNEQFF
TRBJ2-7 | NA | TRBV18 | CASSPARYEQYF
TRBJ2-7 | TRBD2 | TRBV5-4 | CASSLGLAGLGSYEQYF